The 26 T cell receptor beta chains presented below share a single source sample, sequenced in a study of CD8+CD57+ T cells in acquired aplastic anemia. Genomic DNA, the template, was used for profiling of the TCR beta VDJ and CDR3. TCRdb fed the reads into MiXCR, producing one record per CDR3 protein. The repertoire holds some 410,000 distinct CDR3 sequences, with just under 70% as singletons. Material for sequencing was sorted CD4+, CD8+, or CD8+CD57+ T cells (not recorded which) from PBMCs. The receptors here all came from a human donor in good health, serving as a control.

About this clonotype itself: Germline is not matched at one junction end, which may reflect a read error. The CDR3 spells CASSYQGAGDTQYF. The CDR3 region has the DNA TGTGCCAGTAGCTACCAGGGGGCCGGTGATACGCAGTATTTT. The chain links TRBV7-9 to TRBJ2-3, with 8 bases identical to TRBD1. The germline gives CDR1 SEHNR, CDR2 FQNEAQ (reference sequence). CDR3 length: 14 amino acids.

This clonotype has just one count. The chain's CDR3 is CASTRTGTSDHEQYF. CDR3 DNA sequence: TGTGCCAGCACCCGTACCGGGACGTCGGACCACGAGCAGTACTTC. The V call is TRBV12-3 or TRBV12-4, the J call TRBJ2-7; D assignment may be TRBD1 or TRBD2 (5 bases each). The CDR3 extends over 15 amino acids. Between the trimmed V and J ends, which lost 7 bases and 5 bases, there was a span of 21 bases.

The chain couples TRBV19 to TRBJ1-3, with a possible D match to TRBD1 (5 bases). Per germline, CDR1 LNHDA and CDR2 SQIVND (reference sequence). The CDR3 spans 15 residues. V was trimmed by 5 bases and J by 2 bases, leaving 13 bases between them. CDR3: CASSASSGAGNTIYF. CDR3 nucleotide sequence: TGTGCCAGTAGTGCGTCGTCGGGGGCTGGAAACACCATATATTTT.

The chain has TRBV7-2 and TRBJ1-3; the D is unclear. CDR3 length equals 15 residues. Trimming removed 2 bases from V and 5 bases from J, with 13 bases in between. Germline V gives CDR1 SGHTA, CDR2 FQGNSA. CDR3 sequence (DNA): TGTGCCAGCAGCTTAATTGTCGGTGGTAGAAACACCATATATTTT. Protein sequence: CASSLIVGGRNTIYF.

This clonotype was counted once. The J gene is TRBJ2-7, the V gene TRBV9; D is possibly TRBD2 (6 bases). The CDR3 runs to 13 residues. Trimming took 4 bases from V and 12 from J, leaving 20 bases between them. Germline V gene sequence: CDR1 SGDLS, CDR2 YYNGEE. The DNA for the CDR3 is TGTGCCAGCAGCTTCGGGGGTGTATACACGCTGTACTTC. Amino acid sequence: CASSFGGVYTLYF.

This clonotype was detected once. One junction end disagrees with the germline gene, perhaps due to a read error. This chain links TRBV7-2 with TRBJ1-1; weak D call: TRBD1 (5 bases). This CDR3 spans 14 amino acids. Germline CDR1 is SGHTA and CDR2 is FQGNSA. This CDR3 reads CPSASSLDITEAFF. DNA for the CDR3: TGTCCCAGCGCCAGCAGCTTGGACATCACTGAAGCTTTCTTT.

In this sample, this clonotype turned up a few times. The J gene is TRBJ2-6, the V gene TRBV5-6; 10 bases match TRBD2. The CDR3 loop spans 16 amino acids. V was clipped by 4 bases and J by 4 bases; unmatched bases: 5. Germline CDR1 and CDR2: SGHDT and YYEEEE. For the CDR3, the DNA is TGTGCCAGCAGCCCAGCGGGGGGGTCCGGGGCCAACGTCCTGACTTTC. This codes for CASSPAGGSGANVLTF.

The chain uses TRBV9 and TRBJ1-1; D unresolved. Germline CDR1 reads SGDLS; CDR2 reads YYNGEE. V was clipped by 1 base and J by 14 bases, with 21 bases between them. This CDR3 contains 14 residues. CDR3 region: CASSVRAHYGETFF. The CDR3 region has the DNA TGTGCCAGCAGCGTACGGGCCCACTATGGTGAAACCTTCTTT. Full variable domain (rest looked up from reference TRBV9 and TRBJ1-1): DSGVTQTPKHLITATGQRVTLRCSPRSGDLSVYWYQQSLDQGLQFLIQYYNGEERAKGNILERFSAQQFPDLHSELNLSSLELGDSALYFCASSVRAHYGETFFGQGTRLTVV.

The sample holds a few counts of this clonotype. The V gene is TRBV2, the J gene TRBJ1-4; the D gene is possibly TRBD1 (6 bases). Trimming took 5 bases from V and 5 from J, leaving 15 bases between them. CDR3 length: 15 residues. Germline assignment: CDR1 SNHLY and CDR2 FYNNEI. CDR3 bases: TGTGCCAGCAGTTCAAAGGACAGACGAAATGAAAAACTGTTTTTT. This gives the protein CASSSKDRRNEKLFF.

The V gene is TRBV6-2 or TRBV6-3, the J gene TRBJ1-2, with no clear D. The ends were cut back, 5 bases at V and 8 bases at J, with 12 bases in the middle. The CDR3 sequence is 12 residues long. CDR1 and CDR2 from the germline V gene are MNHEY and SVGEGT. The CDR3 reads CASSSRWSGYTF. CDR3 coding DNA: TGTGCCAGCAGTAGTCGGTGGTCCGGCTACACCTTC.

About this clonotype itself: Lacking the conserved final phenylalanine or tryptophan, this CDR3 likely reflects a read error. No DNA is shown, since the ends of the CDR3 on it are uncertain; the CDR3 is the one TCRdb lists. This chain joins TRBV7-2 and TRBJ1-1. CDR1 and CDR2 from the germline V gene are SGHTA and FQGNSA. Ends included, the CDR3 has 13 residues. The CDR3 region is CASSLGFIGTDTQ.

The rearrangement uses TRBV5-1 and TRBJ2-7; D possibly corresponds to TRBD2 (6 bases). CDR3 length: 16 amino acids. Deletions cut 3 bases from V and 7 bases from J, with 23 bases between. Germline V gives CDR1 SGHRS, CDR2 YFSETQ. CDR3 DNA: TGCGCCAGCAGCTCGGGAGTAGTGGCTGGGGGAGTTGAGCAGTACTTC. Its protein is CASSSGVVAGGVEQYF.

This clonotype has just a few counts. The genes are TRBV9 and TRBJ2-1; 15 bases are shared with TRBD2. Per the germline V gene, CDR1 is SGDLS and CDR2 is YYNGEE. The CDR3 loop spans 19 amino acids. V was clipped by 4 bases and J by 0 bases; unmatched bases: 8. The CDR3 is CASSRGLAGGQSSYNEQFF. DNA for the CDR3: TGTGCCAGCAGCCGTGGACTAGCGGGGGGGCAGAGCTCCTACAATGAGCAGTTCTTC. The full variable domain, with the rest looked up from reference TRBV9 and TRBJ2-1, is DSGVTQTPKHLITATGQRVTLRCSPRSGDLSVYWYQQSLDQGLQFLIQYYNGEERAKGNILERFSAQQFPDLHSELNLSSLELGDSALYFCASSRGLAGGQSSYNEQFFGPGTRLTVL.

This chain joins TRBV9 and TRBJ2-5; TRBD2 might be the D (6 bases). The CDR3 is 15 amino acids. Germline values: CDR1 SGDLS, CDR2 YYNGEE. Between the trimmed V and J ends, which lost 0 bases and 5 bases, there was a span of 14 bases. The DNA for the CDR3 is TGTGCCAGCAGCGTAGTACCGGGGGTTCGGGAGACCCAGTACTTC. This gives the protein CASSVVPGVRETQYF.

This clonotype occurred many times. The gene calls are TRBV12-3 or TRBV12-4 and TRBJ1-1; D is possibly TRBD1 (6 bases). CDR3 length: 15 amino acids. V was clipped by 3 bases and J by 1 base, with 12 bases between them. The CDR3, as DNA: TGTGCCAGCAGTTTTGGTGGGACACCGAACACTGAAGCTTTCTTT. Translation: CASSFGGTPNTEAFF.

This clonotype came up once. The chain employs TRBV7-9 and TRBJ2-5; D is ambiguous. Trimming took off 4 bases at V and 11 bases at J, with 26 bases between the two ends. Germline values: CDR1 SEHNR, CDR2 FQNEAQ (reference sequence). The CDR3 totals 16 residues. CDR3 bases: TGTGCCAGCAGCTCCCCCCGAGGCAGGCCTAGAGTGACACAGTACTTC. Residues: CASSSPRGRPRVTQYF.

This clonotype was observed once. The rearrangement links TRBV6-1 to TRBJ2-7; a weak D match, TRBD1 (5 bases). Germline V gene lookup returns CDR1 MNHNS and CDR2 SASEGT. The CDR3 length is 14 residues. V was shortened by 6 bases and J by 2 bases, with 14 bases between the two germline ends. CDR3 loop: CASSLRERAYEQYF. The CDR3 DNA reads TGTGCCAGCAGCCTCAGGGAAAGGGCCTACGAGCAGTACTTC.

V is TRBV7-8 and J is TRBJ1-2; D gene uncertain. The V gene lost 5 bases and the J gene lost 3 bases, with 13 bases spanning the gap. Germline V CDR1 and CDR2: SGHVS, FQNEAQ. CDR3 size: 14 residues. This CDR3 is CASSQRAGHYGYTF. CDR3 DNA: TGTGCCAGCAGCCAACGGGCAGGCCACTATGGCTACACCTTC. Using reference TRBV7-8 and TRBJ1-2 for the parts outside the CDR3, the full variable domain is GAGVSQSPRYKVAKRGQDVALRCDPISGHVSLFWYQQALGQGPEFLTYFQNEAQLDKSGLPSDRFFAERPEGSVSTLKIQRTQQEDSAVYLCASSQRAGHYGYTFGSGTRLTVV.

As regards this clonotype: Germline and junction disagree at one end, which may indicate a read error. CDR3 nucleotides: TGTGCCAGCAGCTTAGACAGGGTGAACATTGAAACTTTCTTT. Translation gives CASSLDRVNIETFF. The gene calls are TRBV11-2 and TRBJ1-1, with a weak D call TRBD1 (5 bases). CDR3 length: 14 amino acids. The germline gives CDR1 SGHAT, CDR2 FQNNGV.

As concerns this clonotype: This is likely a read error, given that the CDR3 carries no conserved phenylalanine or tryptophan at its end. The DNA is left out, because the CDR3 cannot be placed on it with certainty; the CDR3 is given as TCRdb lists it. The gene calls are TRBV7-9 and TRBJ1-2; no check of the table's D call, TRBD1, against the DNA was made. Looked up from germline, CDR1 is SEHNR and CDR2 is FQNEAQ (reference sequence). The CDR3 is 13 residues long, counting both termini. The CDR3 sequence: CASSLAGTQDSGE.

Remarks on this clonotype: An end of the junction does not agree with germline; a read error may underlie this. This chain uses TRBV7-2 with TRBJ1-1; 9 bases map to TRBD1. Germline V gene data show CDR1 as SGHTA and CDR2 as FQGNSA. The CDR3 is 15 amino acids. The CDR3 DNA is TGTGCCAGCAGTGGGGGACAGGGCCGTCACCCTGAAGTTTTCTTT. This translates into CASSGGQGRHPEVFF. The complete variable domain, with remaining parts taken from reference TRBV7-2 and TRBJ1-1, reads GAGVSQSPSNKVTEKGKDVELRCDPISGHTALYWYRQSLGQGLEFLIYFQGNSAPDKSGLPSDRFSAERTGGSVSTLTIQRTQQEDSAVYLCASSGGQGRHPEVFFGQGTRLTVV.

The CDR3 coding sequence is TGTGCCAGTAGTATTGAAACAGGGCTCTACGAGCAGTACTTC. The encoded protein is CASSIETGLYEQYF. The chain employs TRBV19 and TRBJ2-7, with D tentatively TRBD1 (6 bases). The ends were cut back, 3 bases at V and 3 bases at J, with 12 bases in the middle. CDR3 length: 14 residues. From germline, CDR1 is LNHDA and CDR2 SQIVND (reference sequence).

The chain carries TRBV11-2 and TRBJ1-3, with D perhaps TRBD1 (5 bases). Trimming removed 4 bases from V and 2 bases from J, with 15 bases in between. Germline-derived CDR1 and CDR2 are SGHAT and FQNNGV. The CDR3 runs to 16 residues. This CDR3 reads CASSSRGGGAGNTIYF. The CDR3 bases are TGTGCCAGCAGCTCGCGAGGTGGGGGGGCTGGAAACACCATATATTTT.

The rearrangement links TRBV9 to TRBJ2-7; D unclear. Trimming took off 0 bases at V and 13 bases at J, with 20 bases between the two ends. Germline loops: CDR1 SGDLS, CDR2 YYNGEE. The CDR3 is made up of 14 amino acids. Here the CDR3 reads CASSVATYNEQFYF. CDR3 nucleotides: TGTGCCAGCAGCGTAGCTACTTACAATGAGCAGTTCTACTTC.

This clonotype was detected many times. The rearrangement joins TRBV5-4 to TRBJ2-5; 11 nucleotides line up with TRBD2. The CDR3 extends over 18 amino acids. V dropped 4 bases and J dropped 3; count of bases not matched to a gene: 14. Germline values: CDR1 SGHNT, CDR2 YYREEE (reference sequence). The CDR3 spells CASSIGITSGGIKETQYF. Here the CDR3 DNA reads TGTGCCAGCAGCATAGGAATAACTAGCGGGGGCATAAAAGAGACCCAGTACTTC.

Regarding this clonotype: A read error may be the cause here, since a much bigger clone is one base away. CDR3 in amino acids: CASRRGGTGNTIYF. CDR3 sequence (DNA): TGTGCCAGCAGAAGGGGGGGGACGGGAAACACCATATATTTT. This sequence joins TRBV9 and TRBJ1-3, with D perhaps matching TRBD1 (6 bases). The V and J ends lost 5 bases and 4 bases respectively, with 13 bases between them. Germline assignment: CDR1 SGDLS and CDR2 YYNGEE. This CDR3 has 14 residues.